One sample yielded the 19 T cell receptor beta chains listed below, sequenced in a study of memory CD4+ T cells and cytomegalovirus serostatus. Sequencing used immunoSEQ multiplex PCR; TCRdb keeps in-frame clones, though not all of them. Counted here are fewer than 40,000 clones, roughly 85% occurring once; the ten biggest clones make up about 5.8%. Single viable CD3+CD4+CD8-CD45RO+ cells were sorted as the memory CD4+ T cells. Sequencing was done on a sample of memory CD4+ T cells from blood. Receptor source: an adult in good health and CMV-seropositive.

The chain recombines TRBV7-9 with TRBJ1-1; 9 bases are a match to TRBD1. CDR1 is SEHNR, CDR2 FQNEAQ, per germline (reference sequence). V shed 4 bases and J 1 base; nucleotides not matched to a gene: 16. The CDR3 loop spans 19 amino acids. The CDR3 loop reads CASSSYRGREFNWNTEAFF. The CDR3 coding sequence is TGTGCCAGCAGCTCCTACAGGGGGCGCGAGTTTAATTGGAACACTGAAGCTTTCTTT.

The V gene is TRBV19, the J gene TRBJ2-1; 9 bases line up with TRBD2. The CDR3 contains 19 residues. From germline, CDR1 is LNHDA and CDR2 SQIVND (reference sequence). After removal of 5 bases from V and 0 bases from J, the junction contained 14 bases not matched to a gene. CDR3 sequence reads: CASSRISGGKTSSYNEQFF. In DNA, the CDR3 is TGTGCCAGTAGTCGAATTAGCGGGGGCAAGACGAGCTCCTACAATGAGCAGTTCTTC.

V and J are TRBV7-8 and TRBJ1-3; a weak D match, TRBD1 (6 bases). V lost 2 bases, J lost 2 bases, and 13 bases lay in between. The CDR3 loop spans 16 amino acids. Germline CDR1 is SGHVS and CDR2 is FQNEAQ. The CDR3 loop is CASSLRLQGTGNTIYF. The CDR3 bases are TGTGCCAGCAGCTTAAGGCTTCAGGGGACTGGAAACACCATATATTTT.

The chain links TRBV4-2 to TRBJ2-7; D could derive from TRBD1 or TRBD2 (6 bases each). The V gene's germline CDR1 is LGHNA and CDR2 YNFKEQ. There are 14 residues in the CDR3. The germline V and J ends were trimmed by 7 bases and 6 bases, with 19 bases remaining between them. The DNA of the CDR3 is TGTGCCAGCAACCTAGGAGGGGGGTCAGGCGAGCAGTACTTC. Its protein is CASNLGGGSGEQYF.

This chain uses TRBV18 with TRBJ1-1, with D possibly being TRBD1 (5 bases). Trimming took 3 bases from V and 4 from J, leaving 12 bases between them. The V gene's germline CDR1 is KGHSH and CDR2 LQKENI. The CDR3 length is 14 residues. This CDR3 is CASSPPRGTTEAFF. In DNA, the CDR3 is TGTGCCAGCTCACCGCCGCGGGGGACCACTGAAGCTTTCTTT. Together with reference TRBV18 and TRBJ1-1, the CDR3 gives the full variable domain: NAGVMQNPRHLVRRRGQEARLRCSPMKGHSHVYWYRQLPEEGLKFMVYLQKENIIDESGMPKERFSAEFPKEGPSILRIQQVVRGDSAAYFCASSPPRGTTEAFFGQGTRLTVV.

The chain carries TRBV28 and TRBJ2-7, with D uncertain. The CDR3 spans 12 residues. V dropped 3 bases and J dropped 9 bases, with 12 bases sitting between them. CDR1 and CDR2 (germline): MDHEN, SYDVKM. The CDR3 loop reads CASSFPTGWQYF. DNA of the CDR3: TGTGCCAGCAGTTTCCCGACGGGTTGGCAGTACTTC.

As for this clone: The junction departs from the called germline gene at one end, perhaps through a read error. This chain links TRBV7-7 with TRBJ2-2; weak D call: TRBD2 (5 bases). CDR3 length equals 14 residues. In germline, CDR1 is SSHAT, CDR2 FNYEAQ (reference sequence). The CDR3 here is CASSSGRNTGELFF. The CDR3 DNA sequence: TGTGCTAGCAGCTCGGGAAGGAACACCGGGGAGCTGTTTTTT.

This rearrangement joins TRBV5-1 to TRBJ2-7; D is undetermined. Trimming pared 0 bases from V and 5 bases from J, leaving 12 bases between. Per germline, CDR1 SGHRS and CDR2 YFSETQ. The CDR3 length is 14 residues. The CDR3 nucleotides read TGCGCCAGCAGCTTGGGGTCCGTGAGCCACGAGCAGTACTTC. This codes for CASSLGSVSHEQYF. The full variable domain, rest sourced from reference TRBV5-1 and TRBJ2-7, is KAGVTQTPRYLIKTRGQQVTLSCSPISGHRSVSWYQQTPGQGLQFLFEYFSETQRNKGNFPGRFSGRQFSNSRSEMNVSTLELGDSALYLCASSLGSVSHEQYFGPGTRLTVT.

The chain carries TRBV5-1 and TRBJ2-3; possibly TRBD2 for D (5 bases). Germline V gene sequence: CDR1 SGHRS, CDR2 YFSETQ. This CDR3 contains 14 residues. V was pared by 0 bases and J by 2 bases, with 7 bases between. The CDR3: CASSLAGNTDTQYF. In DNA form, the CDR3 reads TGCGCCAGCAGCTTGGCGGGAAACACAGATACGCAGTATTTT.

This clone was picked up a small number of times. CDR3 coding DNA: TGTGCCAGCAGTGAAGGTCCAGGTTCCTCCTACGAGCAGTACTTC. Translated, it gives CASSEGPGSSYEQYF. V is TRBV6-1 and J is TRBJ2-7; D is undetermined. The CDR3 length is 15 residues. The germline V gene has CDR1 MNHNS and CDR2 SASEGT. V was pared by 1 base and J by 0 bases, with 10 bases between.

This chain uses TRBV28 with TRBJ2-1, with D hard to call. Germline CDR1 reads MDHEN; CDR2 reads SYDVKM. The CDR3 sequence is 14 residues long. Trimming removed 7 bases from V and 0 bases from J, with 10 bases in between. The CDR3 DNA reads as TGTGCCAGCACGGCGGAGAGCTCCTACAATGAGCAGTTCTTC. Its protein product is CASTAESSYNEQFF.

CDR3 sequence (DNA): TGTGCCAGCTCACCACCGGCTAGCGGGATTAGGACGGACATTCAGTACTTC. Translated, it gives CASSPPASGIRTDIQYF. The J gene is TRBJ2-4, the V gene TRBV18; 9 nucleotides match TRBD2. Germline values: CDR1 KGHSH, CDR2 LQKENI. This CDR3 spans 17 amino acids. J lost 8 bases, V lost 0 bases, and 11 bases had no gene match.

The chain joins TRBV4-3 to TRBJ1-6; D gene uncertain. Trimming cost V 0 bases and J 9 bases, with 9 bases left between them. CDR1 LGHNA and CDR2 YSLEER come from the germline V gene. CDR3 length: 14 residues. The CDR3 loop reads CASSQDRTGSPLHF. In nucleotides, the CDR3 is TGCGCCAGCAGCCAAGATAGAACGGGTTCACCCCTCCACTTT.

This chain uses TRBV27 with TRBJ2-7; D is uncertain. This CDR3 is 13 amino acids long. Germline CDR1 and CDR2: MNHEY and SMNVEV (reference sequence). V lost 2 bases and J lost 2, with 7 bases in between. The CDR3 sequence: CASSLMQPYEQYF. The CDR3 nucleotides read TGTGCCAGCAGTTTAATGCAGCCCTACGAGCAGTACTTC.

The chain recombines TRBV7-2 with TRBJ2-7; D unclear. This CDR3 comprises 15 residues. Germline lookup yields CDR1 SGHTA and CDR2 FQGNSA. V was trimmed by 5 bases and J by 3 bases, leaving 17 bases between them. CDR3 DNA: TGTGCCAGCAGCCCTACTTTAGGCGGAAACTACGAGCAGTACTTC. Protein sequence: CASSPTLGGNYEQYF.

The chain carries TRBV11-3 and TRBJ2-1; 7 positions agree with TRBD1. The CDR3 extends over 17 amino acids. Losses at the gene ends were 4 bases for V and 7 bases for J; bases not matched to a gene: 16. Germline V CDR1 and CDR2: SGHNT, YENEEA. The CDR3 loop is CASSSRGSTRGRNEQFF. CDR3 bases: TGTGCCAGCAGCTCCAGGGGGAGTACCCGGGGAAGGAATGAGCAGTTCTTC. Supplemented by reference TRBV11-3 and TRBJ2-1, the full variable domain reads EAGVVQSPRYKIIEKKQPVAFWCNPISGHNTLYWYLQNLGQGPELLIRYENEEAVDDSQLPKDRFSAERLKGVDSTLKIQPAELGDSAVYLCASSSRGSTRGRNEQFFGPGTRLTVL.

The CDR3 reads CAGQGQITDTQYF. The CDR3 nucleotides read TGTGCCGGTCAAGGACAGATCACAGATACGCAGTATTTT. J is TRBJ2-3 and V is TRBV2, with D possibly TRBD1 on 6 matching bases. V was clipped by 11 bases and J by 2 bases, with 14 bases between them. The V gene's germline CDR1 is SNHLY and CDR2 FYNNEI. This CDR3 spans 13 amino acids.

The chain joins TRBV5-1 to TRBJ1-4, with D uncertain. Per the germline V gene, CDR1 is SGHRS and CDR2 is YFSETQ. V gave up 0 bases and J gave up 3 bases, with 12 bases separating them. The CDR3 has 16 amino acids. The DNA for the CDR3 is TGCGCCAGCAGCTTGGGGGGTGGGAGAGCTAATGAAAAACTGTTTTTT. Its translation is CASSLGGGRANEKLFF.

This chain joins TRBV6-5 and TRBJ2-5, with D possibly TRBD1 on 5 matching bases. Germline CDR1 MNHEY, CDR2 SVGAGI. CDR3 length: 14 residues. V shed 2 bases and J shed 7 bases, with 14 bases lying between them. This CDR3 reads CASSYDGQRGTQYF. The CDR3 DNA follows: TGTGCCAGCAGTTACGACGGGCAAAGGGGGACCCAGTACTTC.